Listed below are T cell receptor beta chains from one sample, sequenced in a study of T cell repertoires in cytomegalovirus infection. Via MiXCR, TCRdb re-called the reads, giving one row per CDR3 protein. The repertoire holds about 740,000 distinct CDR3 sequences, with 35% to 45% as singletons. Sequencing input: PBMCs. The receptors come from a human donor in good health (CMV status not recorded). Some clones in this sample may be carry-over from other donors' samples. Each CDR3 is given without its conserved first and last residue. Not every row has a clone size; where given, it reads once, few, many or a size class.

TRBV20-1	-	TRBJ2-2	SARDLSPTGELF
TRBV5-5	few	TRBJ2-7	ASSRRDSLYEQY
TRBV27	-	TRBJ1-6	ASSQTGTSTSPLH
TRBV4-1	many	TRBJ1-4	ASSQSEKLF
TRBV10-3	-	TRBJ1-1	AISNPGQGYTEAF
TRBV12-3/TRBV12-4	-	TRBJ2-3	ASSFGASSTDTQY
TRBV28	-	TRBJ1-5	ASSLGGFQH
TRBV28	-	TRBJ1-5	ATLNRDRLPQPQH
TRBV14	once	TRBJ2-5	ASSPRASRETQY
TRBV6-6	-	TRBJ2-3	ASSYRGLSGRVTDTQY
TRBV7-3	few	TRBJ1-1	ASSFGQANTEAF
TRBV29-1	-	TRBJ2-1	SVEDGGGGSSYNEQF
TRBV5-1	-	TRBJ1-2	ASTHGGGANYGYT
TRBV27	few	TRBJ1-1	ASSTRQGWAYTEAF
TRBV7-9	few	TRBJ1-5	ASSLGGGDPQH
TRBV28	-	TRBJ2-7	ASLTGLGISYEQY
TRBV7-2	-	TRBJ1-2	ASPGTGGYGYT
TRBV5-6	-	TRBJ2-2	ASSNDRAGTGELF
TRBV4-1	many	TRBJ2-1	ASSQDPTYNEQF
TRBV5-6	-	TRBJ2-2	ASSFYRGVGTGELF
TRBV28	few	TRBJ2-7	ASTSPRTGPLSVGYEQY
TRBV12-3/TRBV12-4	-	TRBJ1-5	ASSLFAGLNQPQH
TRBV7-3	many	TRBJ2-1	ASSETGGVRF
TRBV19	few	TRBJ1-5	ASRGTGTIQQPQH
TRBV6-6	few	TRBJ1-1	ASSPVFTEAF
TRBV27	few	TRBJ1-2	ASSLIATGPGREGYT
TRBV24-1	-	TRBJ2-3	ATSAMGLAGDTDTQY
TRBV29-1	-	TRBJ2-7	SAKGQGQTYEQY
TRBV7-2	many	TRBJ2-1	ASSRSRGSNEQF
TRBV27	few	TRBJ2-3	ASSLLLAGGPSDTQY
TRBV4-2	-	TRBJ2-7	ASSQDHLNYEQY
TRBV6-5	-	TRBJ1-1	ASGPQGVGNTEAF
TRBV28	-	TRBJ1-1	ASSFNSVGFKAF
TRBV7-6	many	TRBJ2-2	ASSRVLAGELF
TRBV6-1	-	TRBJ2-3	ASSKTYTDTQY
TRBV7-2	few	TRBJ2-7	ASSFRSDSYYEQY
TRBV20-1	few	TRBJ2-1	SARVGGTEQF